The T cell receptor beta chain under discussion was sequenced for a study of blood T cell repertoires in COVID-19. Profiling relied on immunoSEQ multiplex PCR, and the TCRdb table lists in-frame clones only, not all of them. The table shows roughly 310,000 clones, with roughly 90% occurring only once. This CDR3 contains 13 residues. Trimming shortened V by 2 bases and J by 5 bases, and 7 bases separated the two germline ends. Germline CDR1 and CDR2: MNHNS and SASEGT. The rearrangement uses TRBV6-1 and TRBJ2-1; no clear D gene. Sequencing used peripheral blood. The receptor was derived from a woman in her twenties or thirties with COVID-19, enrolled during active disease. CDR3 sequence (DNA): TGTGCCAGCAGTGAATGGCAGGACAATGAGCAGTTCTTC. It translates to CASSEWQDNEQFF.